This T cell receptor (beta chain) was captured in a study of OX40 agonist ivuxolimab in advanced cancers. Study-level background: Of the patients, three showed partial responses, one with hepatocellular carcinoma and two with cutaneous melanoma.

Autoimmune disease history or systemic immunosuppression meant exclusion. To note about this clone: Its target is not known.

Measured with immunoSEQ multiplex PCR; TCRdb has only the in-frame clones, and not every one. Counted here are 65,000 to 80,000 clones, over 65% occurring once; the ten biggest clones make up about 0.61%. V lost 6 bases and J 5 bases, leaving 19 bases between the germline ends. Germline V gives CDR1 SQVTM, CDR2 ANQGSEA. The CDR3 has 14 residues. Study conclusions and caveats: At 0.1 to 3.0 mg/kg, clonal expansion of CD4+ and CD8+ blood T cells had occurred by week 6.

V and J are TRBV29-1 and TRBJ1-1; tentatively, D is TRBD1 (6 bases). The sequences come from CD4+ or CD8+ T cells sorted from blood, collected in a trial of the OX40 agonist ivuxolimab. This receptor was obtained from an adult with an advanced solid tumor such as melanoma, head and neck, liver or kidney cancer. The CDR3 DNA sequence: TGCAGCGTGACTAAGGGGGGTGGAGGGACTGAAGCTTTCTTT. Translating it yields CSVTKGGGGTEAFF.